The source of this T cell receptor beta chain is a study of blood T cell repertoires in COVID-19. Study-level information: Samples representing acute and convalescent COVID-19 were sourced from the United States, Italy and Spain. PBMCs, B-cell-depleted T cells, or T cells were the source of the cDNA or gDNA that made up the material.

Germline CDR1 is SGHTA and CDR2 is FQGNSA. V gave up 4 bases and J gave up 2 bases; unmatched junction bases: 3. There are 14 residues in the CDR3. TCRdb keeps only in-frame clones here, not all; method: immunoSEQ multiplex PCR. The repertoire holds roughly 120,000 clones, with 80% to 90% as singletons. The chain joins TRBV7-2 to TRBJ2-7; TRBD2 aligns across 9 bases. The source of this sequence is a man between 65 and 79 years old who had recovered from COVID-19. The sample was peripheral blood. CDR3 in DNA: TGTGCCAGCAGCTCTTCTAGCGGGACCTACGAGCAGTACTTC. This sequence encodes CASSSSSGTYEQYF. The full variable domain, completed using reference TRBV7-2 and TRBJ2-7, is GAGVSQSPSNKVTEKGKDVELRCDPISGHTALYWYRQSLGQGLEFLIYFQGNSAPDKSGLPSDRFSAERTGGSVSTLTIQRTQQEDSAVYLCASSSSSGTYEQYFGPGTRLTVT.